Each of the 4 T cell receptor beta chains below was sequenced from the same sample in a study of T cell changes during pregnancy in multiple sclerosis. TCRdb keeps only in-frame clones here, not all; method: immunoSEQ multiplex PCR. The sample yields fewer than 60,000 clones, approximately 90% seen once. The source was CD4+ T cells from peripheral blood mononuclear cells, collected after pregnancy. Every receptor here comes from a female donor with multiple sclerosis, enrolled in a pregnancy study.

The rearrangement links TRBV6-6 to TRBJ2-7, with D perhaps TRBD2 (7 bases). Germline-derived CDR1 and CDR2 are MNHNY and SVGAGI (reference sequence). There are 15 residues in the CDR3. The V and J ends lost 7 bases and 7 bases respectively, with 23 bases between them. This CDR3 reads CASTPLGGAILEQYF. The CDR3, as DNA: TGTGCCAGCACCCCCTTGGGGGGGGCTATCTTAGAGCAGTACTTC.

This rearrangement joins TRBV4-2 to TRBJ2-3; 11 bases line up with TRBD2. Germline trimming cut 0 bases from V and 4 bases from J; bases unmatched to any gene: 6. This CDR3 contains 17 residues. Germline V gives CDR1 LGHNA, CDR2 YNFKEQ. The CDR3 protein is CASSQEVAGGPADTQYF. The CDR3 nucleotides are TGTGCCAGCAGCCAAGAGGTAGCGGGGGGGCCTGCAGATACGCAGTATTTT.

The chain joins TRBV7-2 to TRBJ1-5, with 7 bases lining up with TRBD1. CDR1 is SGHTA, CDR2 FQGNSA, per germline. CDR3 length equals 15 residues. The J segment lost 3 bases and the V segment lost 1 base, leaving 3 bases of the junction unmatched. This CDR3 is CASSLGDRFNQPQHF. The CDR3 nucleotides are TGTGCCAGCAGCTTAGGGGACAGATTCAATCAGCCCCAGCATTTT.

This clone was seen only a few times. CDR3 DNA sequence: TGCGCCAGCAGCTTGGTGTCGGCGGGTTACACTGAAGCTTTCTTT. Its translation: CASSLVSAGYTEAFF. The gene calls are TRBV5-1 and TRBJ1-1; D not certain. Germline V gene sequence: CDR1 SGHRS, CDR2 YFSETQ. V was cut by 0 bases and J by 3 bases, with 12 bases left in between. The CDR3 has 15 amino acids.